These T cell receptor beta chains were read from a single sample in a study of response to subunit inactivated influenza vaccine. TCRdb fed the RT-PCR reads into MiXCR, producing one record per CDR3 protein. The sample lists roughly 710,000 distinct CDR3 sequences, roughly 15% occurring once. This specimen was PBMCs from blood, taken 14 days before vaccination. All receptors come from a man between 45 and 60 years old who received an inactivated influenza vaccine. CDR3s leave out the opening cysteine and the closing phenylalanine or tryptophan. A D gene is named only where the DNA matches it firmly.

>TRBJ2-2|TRBV9|NA
ASSVRVNTGELF
>TRBJ2-7|TRBV20-1|NA
SARDVGAIYEQY
>TRBJ2-1|TRBV30|TRBD2
AWSVGLAMDEQF
>TRBJ2-5|TRBV12-3/TRBV12-4|NA
ASSLSGSRETQY
>TRBJ2-7|TRBV20-1|NA
SAPDISSYEQY
>TRBJ2-5|TRBV7-2|TRBD2
ASSLYAGEQY
>TRBJ2-2|TRBV7-2|NA
ASSHQRTANTGELF
>TRBJ2-1|TRBV18|TRBD1
ASSKGQGINEQF
>TRBJ1-1|TRBV7-9|NA
ASSLKDKAF
>TRBJ2-7|TRBV14|TRBD1
ASSQDGTGGLEQY
>TRBJ1-3|TRBV12-3/TRBV12-4|NA
ASNQFTGGTIY
>TRBJ2-2|TRBV5-1|NA
ASSPRQPNTGELF
>TRBJ1-1|TRBV20-1|NA
SASREGNTEAF
>TRBJ2-5|TRBV4-3|NA
ASSQDWTNPRAQY
>TRBJ2-5|TRBV7-2|NA
ASSLWGDPFLQETQY
>TRBJ2-3|TRBV7-8|TRBD2
ASSSLTSGVVDTQY
>TRBJ2-7|TRBV5-6|NA
ASSLPGTREQY
>TRBJ2-1|TRBV5-1|TRBD1
ASSPPTGAFYNEQF
>TRBJ2-5|TRBV7-8|NA
ASSLDQTEYQETQY
>TRBJ2-7|TRBV5-6|TRBD1
ASSFPQGDSVLYEQY
>TRBJ2-2|TRBV20-1|NA
SAKRRSTGELF
>TRBJ2-5|TRBV7-9|TRBD2
ASSPFNGRIETQY
>TRBJ1-1|TRBV25-1|NA
ASSELMNTEAF
>TRBJ2-3|TRBV28|TRBD2
ASSLSPGLADNTDTQY
>TRBJ1-4|TRBV5-5|NA
ASTKTGGEEKLF
>TRBJ2-3|TRBV5-6|NA
ASSAANTDTQY
>TRBJ2-3|TRBV6-1|NA
ASSEVKTEGSDTQY
>TRBJ1-5|TRBV7-9|TRBD1
ASSLGQGDQPQH
>TRBJ2-1|TRBV20-1|TRBD1
SALDRAPEQF
>TRBJ2-3|TRBV4-1|TRBD1
ASSQGYLGQLTDTQY
>TRBJ2-3|TRBV27|TRBD1
ASRHRGTSDTQY
>TRBJ1-1|TRBV3-1|NA
ASSLGPTGNTEAF
>TRBJ2-1|TRBV20-1|NA
SARDWSNEQF
>TRBJ1-1|TRBV20-1|NA
SARVGTANTEAF
>TRBJ2-1|TRBV5-6|TRBD2
ASSPTGLAGVLSYNEQF
>TRBJ2-2|TRBV10-3|NA
AIRSVTSATGELF
>TRBJ2-3|TRBV11-3|NA
ASSLGLSGPGDTQY
>TRBJ2-5|TRBV24-1|NA
ATSDTRETETQY
>TRBJ2-1|TRBV20-1|TRBD1
SADRPGLTLTYNEQF
>TRBJ2-3|TRBV27|TRBD2
ASTEMVGRDTQY
>TRBJ2-4|TRBV30|TRBD1
AWSGQDSRNIQY
>TRBJ2-6|TRBV19|NA
ASQQGPGANVLT
>TRBJ1-2|TRBV5-6|NA
ASSLVRDGYT
>TRBJ2-2|TRBV12-5|TRBD1
ASGLEGQGSSGELF
>TRBJ1-1|TRBV6-2/TRBV6-3|NA
ASSPEGTEAF
>TRBJ1-5|TRBV20-1|NA
SASEVSNQPQH
>TRBJ2-1|TRBV20-1|NA
SATDGPENEQF
>TRBJ2-2|TRBV6-2/TRBV6-3|NA
ASSYQGSITGELF
>TRBJ1-2|TRBV29-1|NA
SVGQGRPFGYT
>TRBJ2-7|TRBV10-3|TRBD1
AIPGGWDRVSYEQY
>TRBJ2-3|TRBV6-6|TRBD1
ASSSLAGTEDTQY
>TRBJ2-3|TRBV12-3/TRBV12-4|NA
ASVGRPSTDTQY
>TRBJ2-3|TRBV14|NA
ASGSLPDTQY